These T cell receptor beta chains were read from a single sample in a study of OX40 agonist ivuxolimab in advanced cancers. Profiled with immunoSEQ multiplex PCR; TCRdb holds only in-frame clones, not every one. The sample gives 55,000 to 80,000 clones, roughly 86% of which show up once; 9.8% is in the top ten. The source material was CD4+ or CD8+ T cells sorted from blood, sampled in a trial of the OX40 agonist ivuxolimab. The receptor set was obtained from an adult with an advanced solid tumor such as melanoma, head and neck, liver or kidney cancer. CDR3s include the opening cysteine and the closing phenylalanine or tryptophan. The D gene is left open where the match is weak. Clone size is stated in some rows and not others, as once, few, many or a class when expanded.

>TRBD2|TRBV10-2|TRBJ2-7|.
CASSDWRLAGTSGPSEQYF
TGCGCCAGCAGTGATTGGCGACTAGCGGGGACGTCCGGCCCTTCCGAGCAGTACTTC
>.|TRBV27|TRBJ2-1|few
CASSLRRDTKQFF
TGTGCCAGCAGTTTACGGCGGGACACAAAGCAGTTCTTC
>.|TRBV7-9|TRBJ2-5|.
CASNQRGSRGETQYF
TGTGCCAGCAACCAAAGGGGGAGTCGCGGAGAGACCCAGTACTTC
>.|TRBV7-2|TRBJ2-7|.
CASRRTGVYEQYF
TGTGCCAGCAGGAGGACGGGGGTCTACGAGCAGTACTTC
>TRBD2|TRBV28|TRBJ2-3|.
CASSTQGLMNTQYF
TGTGCCAGCAGTACCCAGGGACTAATGAATACGCAGTATTTT
>.|TRBV7-2|TRBJ2-7|.
CASSARWRGGIHEQYF
TGTGCCAGCAGCGCCCGGTGGAGGGGAGGTATCCACGAGCAGTACTTC
>.|TRBV11-2|TRBJ2-5|.
CASSPPGHLQETQYF
TGTGCCAGCAGCCCTCCGGGACACCTCCAAGAGACCCAGTACTTC
>.|TRBV6-6|TRBJ2-5|.
CASSLPGQKETQYF
TGTGCCAGCAGTCTCCCCGGACAGAAGGAGACCCAGTACTTC
>.|TRBV5-8|TRBJ1-1|.
CASSLALENTEAFF
TGTGCCAGCAGTCTCGCCCTTGAGAACACTGAAGCTTTCTTT
>TRBD2|TRBV27|TRBJ2-2|.
CASRVGLAGGRTGELFF
TGTGCCAGCAGGGTTGGACTAGCGGGAGGGCGCACCGGGGAGCTGTTTTTT
>.|TRBV28|TRBJ1-2|.
CASSVLIGQVLSGYGYTF
TGTGCCAGCAGCGTACTAATAGGGCAGGTCCTTTCGGGCTATGGCTACACCTTC
>.|TRBV28|TRBJ1-5|few
CASSRAPQPQHF
TGTGCCAGCAGTAGGGCTCCCCAGCCCCAGCATTTT
>.|TRBV29-1|TRBJ1-3|many
CSVDAGNTIYF
TGCAGCGTTGACGCTGGAAACACCATATATTTT
>.|TRBV5-1|TRBJ2-7|.
CASSLGQSHEQYF
TGCGCCAGCAGCTTGGGACAGTCCCACGAGCAGTACTTC
>.|TRBV5-5|TRBJ1-5|.
CASSLAWQVRQPQHF
TGTGCCAGCAGCTTGGCCTGGCAGGTGAGGCAGCCCCAGCATTTT
>.|TRBV15|TRBJ1-1|.
CATSRAGSADSFF
TGTGCCACCAGCAGAGCAGGGTCGGCTGATTCTTTCTTT
>.|TRBV21-1|TRBJ2-7|.
CASSKKKVSSRYEQYF
TGTGCCAGCAGCAAAAAAAAGGTCTCGTCCCGTTACGAGCAGTACTTC
>.|TRBV19|TRBJ1-1|.
CASSMVEYTEAFF
TGTGCCAGTAGTATGGTGGAGTACACTGAAGCTTTCTTT
>.|TRBV5-4|TRBJ2-5|.
CASSPRRGEGGETQYF
TGTGCCAGCAGCCCCCGTAGGGGCGAGGGAGGAGAGACCCAGTACTTC
>.|TRBV6-6|TRBJ1-6|few
CAISRGVGNSPLHF
TGTGCCATCAGTCGTGGGGTGGGAAATTCACCCCTCCACTTT
>.|TRBV5-1|TRBJ2-3|.
CASSSPHGVGTDTQYF
TGCGCCAGCAGCTCACCCCATGGGGTGGGGACAGATACGCAGTATTTT
>.|TRBV11-2|TRBJ2-3|.
CASSQHTPNTQYF
TGTGCCAGCAGCCAGCATACGCCGAATACGCAGTATTTT
>TRBD2|TRBV5-1|TRBJ2-3|once
CASSHLTSGSTDTQYF
TGCGCCAGCAGCCATCTGACTAGCGGGAGCACAGATACGCAGTATTTT
>.|TRBV7-2|TRBJ2-4|.
CASSLVGMGNIQYF
TGTGCCAGCAGCTTAGTGGGGATGGGGAACATTCAGTACTTC
>.|TRBV7-9|TRBJ2-1|once
CASSPRATVNNEQFF
TGTGCCAGCAGCCCCCGAGCGACGGTTAACAATGAGCAGTTCTTC
>TRBD2|TRBV9|TRBJ2-7|.
CASSGSRDYTYEQYF
TGTGCCAGCAGCGGAAGCCGGGACTACACCTACGAGCAGTACTTC
>.|TRBV30|TRBJ1-1|.
CAWSANRGAGVTEAFF
TGTGCCTGGAGCGCCAATAGGGGGGCGGGGGTCACTGAAGCTTTCTTT
>.|TRBV27|TRBJ1-5|.
CASSPQGFSNQPQHF
TGTGCCAGCAGTCCCCAGGGGTTCAGCAATCAGCCCCAGCATTTT
>TRBD1|TRBV30|TRBJ2-1|once
CAWSTGGSSYNEQFF
TGTGCCTGGAGCACAGGGGGGAGCTCCTACAATGAGCAGTTCTTC
>.|TRBV7-9|TRBJ2-5|.
CASSWDYQETQYF
TGTGCCAGCAGCTGGGACTACCAAGAGACCCAGTACTTC
>.|TRBV5-4|TRBJ2-7|.
CASSSRPRGYEQYF
TGTGCCAGCAGCAGCCGCCCAAGGGGTTACGAGCAGTACTTC
>.|TRBV4-3|TRBJ2-3|.
CASSQEPRDTQYF
TGCGCCAGCAGCCAAGAGCCCCGAGATACGCAGTATTTT
>TRBD1|TRBV7-3|TRBJ1-2|.
CASSLWGQGLSLYGYTF
TGTGCCAGCAGCTTATGGGGACAGGGCCTGTCTCTTTATGGCTACACCTTC
>.|TRBV9|TRBJ1-2|once
CASSSSGGGQSYGYTF
TGTGCCAGCAGCTCCAGTGGGGGGGGGCAGAGCTATGGCTACACCTTC
>TRBD1|TRBV2|TRBJ1-6|.
CASGSTGGGNSPLHF
TGTGCCAGCGGATCCACAGGGGGCGGTAATTCACCCCTCCACTTT
>.|TRBV9|TRBJ2-7|.
CASSVGGSSYEQYF
TGTGCCAGCAGCGTGGGAGGAAGCTCCTACGAGCAGTACTTC
>TRBD1|TRBV11-3|TRBJ2-2|.
CASSLQGDSGELFF
TGTGCCAGCAGCCTACAGGGGGATTCCGGGGAGCTGTTTTTT
>.|TRBV21-1|TRBJ2-7|.
CASSKVTASSYEQYF
TGTGCCAGCAGCAAAGTAACTGCTAGCTCCTACGAGCAGTACTTC
>.|TRBV14|TRBJ1-3|few
CASSRRGSGNTIYF
TGTGCCAGCAGCCGAAGGGGCTCTGGAAACACCATATATTTT
>TRBD1|TRBV28|TRBJ1-1|.
CASRQGGVNTEAFF
TGTGCCAGCAGGCAGGGGGGGGTGAACACTGAAGCTTTCTTT
>.|TRBV5-4|TRBJ2-5|.
CASSLAGFQETQYF
TGTGCCAGCAGCTTGGCCGGCTTCCAAGAGACCCAGTACTTC
>.|TRBV19|TRBJ1-1|.
CASRPRGRTTEAFF
TGTGCCAGTAGGCCTCGGGGGCGGACCACTGAAGCTTTCTTT
>.|TRBV2|TRBJ1-2|.
CASSERANYGYTF
TGTGCCAGCAGTGAAAGGGCTAACTATGGCTACACCTTC
>TRBD1|TRBV5-1|TRBJ1-4|once
CASSTTGPFEKLFF
TGCGCCAGCAGCACGACAGGGCCCTTTGAAAAACTGTTTTTT
>.|TRBV30|TRBJ1-6|.
CAWSDSLNSPLHF
TGTGCCTGGTCGGACAGCCTTAATTCACCCCTCCACTTT
>TRBD1|TRBV19|TRBJ2-7|few
CASSLVDRGYEQYF
TGTGCCAGTAGTCTAGTGGACAGGGGCTACGAGCAGTACTTC
>TRBD1|TRBV7-9|TRBJ2-7|.
CASSLGQGVHEQYF
TGTGCCAGCAGCTTGGGACAGGGGGTCCACGAGCAGTACTTC
>.|TRBV19|TRBJ1-5|.
CASSRGEGFFQPQHF
TGTGCCAGTAGTAGAGGGGAGGGCTTCTTCCAGCCCCAGCATTTT
>TRBD1|TRBV5-1|TRBJ2-7|.
CASSFVHQGAGEQYF
TGCGCCAGCAGCTTCGTCCACCAGGGGGCGGGAGAGCAGTACTTC
>TRBD1|TRBV7-9|TRBJ1-2|.
CASSARQGDYGYTF
TGTGCCAGCAGCGCCCGACAGGGCGACTATGGCTACACCTTC
>.|TRBV6-5|TRBJ2-7|.
CASSRSSYEQYF
TGTGCCAGCAGCCGTAGCTCCTACGAGCAGTACTTC
>.|TRBV28|TRBJ2-1|.
CASSLPGSNEQFF
TGTGCCAGCAGTTTACCGGGTAGTAATGAGCAGTTCTTC
>.|TRBV28|TRBJ2-3|.
CASSLLADYTDTQYF
TGTGCCAGCAGTTTATTGGCGGATTACACAGATACGCAGTATTTT
>.|TRBV14|TRBJ2-1|.
CASSPHFVYNEQFF
TGTGCCAGCAGCCCTCATTTCGTCTACAATGAGCAGTTCTTC
>TRBD1|TRBV5-5|TRBJ2-7|.
CASSLGVGQAGYEQYF
TGTGCCAGCAGTCTTGGAGTGGGACAGGCAGGCTACGAGCAGTACTTC
>TRBD1|TRBV9|TRBJ2-5|.
CASSVSRGRGETQYF
TGTGCCAGCAGCGTATCCAGGGGGCGAGGAGAGACCCAGTACTTC
>.|TRBV6-5|TRBJ1-2|.
CASSPEANYGYTF
TGTGCCAGCAGTCCCGAGGCTAACTATGGCTACACCTTC
>.|TRBV5-6|TRBJ2-5|.
CASSPPARVWAQYF
TGTGCCAGCAGCCCCCCGGCCCGAGTCTGGGCCCAGTACTTC